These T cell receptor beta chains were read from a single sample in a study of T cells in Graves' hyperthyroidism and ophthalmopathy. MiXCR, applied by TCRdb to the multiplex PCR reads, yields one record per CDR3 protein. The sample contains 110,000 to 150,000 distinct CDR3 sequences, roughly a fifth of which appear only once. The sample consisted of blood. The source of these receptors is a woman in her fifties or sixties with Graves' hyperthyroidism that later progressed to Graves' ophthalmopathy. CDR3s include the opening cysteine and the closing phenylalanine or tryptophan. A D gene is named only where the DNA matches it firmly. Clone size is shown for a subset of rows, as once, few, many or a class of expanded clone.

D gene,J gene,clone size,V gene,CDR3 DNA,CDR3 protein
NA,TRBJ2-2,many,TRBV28,TGTGCCATCACAGGGCGTACCGGGGAGCTGTTTTTT,CAITGRTGELFF
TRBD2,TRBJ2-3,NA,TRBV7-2,TGTGCCAGCAGCTTAGCGGGGCTAGCGGGAGGGCCCGGAGATACGCAGTATTTT,CASSLAGLAGGPGDTQYF
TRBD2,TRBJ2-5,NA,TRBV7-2,TGTGCCAGCAGCATGAGCGGGAGAGGAGAGACCCAGTACTTC,CASSMSGRGETQYF
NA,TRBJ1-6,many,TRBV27,TGTGCCAGCAGTTCCGTATGGGGGGGGAGCTCCTATAATTCACCCCTCCACTTT,CASSSVWGGSSYNSPLHF
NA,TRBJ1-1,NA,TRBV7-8,TGTGCCAGCAGCTTAGTAGGGGAACCGAACACTGAAGCTTTCTTT,CASSLVGEPNTEAFF
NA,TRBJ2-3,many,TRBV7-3,TGTGCCAGCAGCTTAAAGGACAGGGTAGCGGGAGCGACAGATACGCAGTATTTT,CASSLKDRVAGATDTQYF
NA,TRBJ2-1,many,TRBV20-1,TGCAGTGTAGCGAGCTCCTACAATGAGCAGTTCTTC,CSVASSYNEQFF
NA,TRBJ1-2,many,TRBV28,TGTGCCAGCAGCCCTCCCGCACGGCGCGGCTACACCTTC,CASSPPARRGYTF
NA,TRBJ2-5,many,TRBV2,TGTGCCAGCAGTGCGACCGACCCCCGAGAGACCCAGTACTTC,CASSATDPRETQYF
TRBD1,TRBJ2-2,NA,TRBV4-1,TGCGCCAGCAGCCAAACCTCCAGGCAGGGGGCTCGTGCCGGGGAGCTGTTTTTT,CASSQTSRQGARAGELFF
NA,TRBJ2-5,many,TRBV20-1,TGCAGTGCTAGGGGGTACACCCAAGAGACCCAGTACTTC,CSARGYTQETQYF
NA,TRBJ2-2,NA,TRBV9,TGTGCCAGCAGCGTATTACCCGGGGGCACCGGGGAGCTGTTTTTT,CASSVLPGGTGELFF
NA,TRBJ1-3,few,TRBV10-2,TGCGCCAGCAGTGAGGGCGGGTCTGGAAACACCATATATTTT,CASSEGGSGNTIYF
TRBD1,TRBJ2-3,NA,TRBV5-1,TGCGCCAGCAGCTACGGACAGGTCGGAGACACAGATACGCAGTATTTT,CASSYGQVGDTDTQYF
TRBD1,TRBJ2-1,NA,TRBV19,TGTGCCAGTAGTATGACAGGGAGCTCCTACAATGAGCAGTTCTTC,CASSMTGSSYNEQFF
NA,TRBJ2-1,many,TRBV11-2,TGTGCCAGCAGCTTAGCCGGGACACAGTTCTTC,CASSLAGTQFF
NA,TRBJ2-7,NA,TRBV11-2,TGTGCCAGCAGTCGGACAGTGGAGTCCTACGAGCAGTACTTC,CASSRTVESYEQYF
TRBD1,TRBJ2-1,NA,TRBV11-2,TGTGCCAGCAGCTTAAGGGGACAGGGGGCCTACAATGAGCAGTTCTTC,CASSLRGQGAYNEQFF
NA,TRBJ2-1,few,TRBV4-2,TGTGCCAGCAGCCAAAACGGACCACCACAGTCCGACAATGAGCAGTTCTTC,CASSQNGPPQSDNEQFF
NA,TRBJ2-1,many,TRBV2,TGTGCCAGCAGTTGGGACAAGAGCTCCTACAATGAGCAGTTCTTC,CASSWDKSSYNEQFF
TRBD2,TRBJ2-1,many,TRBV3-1,TGTGCCAGCAGCCAAGACGGGACTAGCGGGATATCCAGGGAGCAGTTCTTC,CASSQDGTSGISREQFF
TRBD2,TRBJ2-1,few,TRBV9,TGTGCCAGCAGCGTAGGGACTAGCGGGAGTGCCGACAATGAGCAGTTCTTC,CASSVGTSGSADNEQFF
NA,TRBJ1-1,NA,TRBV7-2,TGTGCCAGCAGCCGCCGGGCCTTGAACACTGAAGCTTTCTTT,CASSRRALNTEAFF
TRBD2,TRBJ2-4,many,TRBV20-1,TGCAGTGCCAGACCCAGCGGGAGGGCTGACATTCAGTACTTC,CSARPSGRADIQYF
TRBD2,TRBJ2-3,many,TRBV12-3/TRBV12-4,TGTGCCAGCAGTTTGGGTGTTGTTCTGGGACTAGCGACGGATACGCAGTATTTT,CASSLGVVLGLATDTQYF
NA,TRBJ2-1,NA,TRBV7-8,TGTGCCAGCAGCCTCCAGGACGAGCGCGGGGAGCAGTTCTTC,CASSLQDERGEQFF
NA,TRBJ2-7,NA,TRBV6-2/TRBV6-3,TGTGCCAGCAGTTACTCGGACATCTCCTACGAGCAGTACTTC,CASSYSDISYEQYF
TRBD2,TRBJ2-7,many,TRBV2,TGTGCCAGCAGTGAATCGTCTAGCGGGAGCCGAGAGCAGTACTTC,CASSESSSGSREQYF
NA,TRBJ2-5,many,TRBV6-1,TGTGCCAGCAACATCATTCGGGGGCAAAAGGAGACCCAGTACTTC,CASNIIRGQKETQYF
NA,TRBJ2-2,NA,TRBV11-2,TGTGCCAGCAGCACGACGGGGACAGCGGGCACCGGGGAGCTGTTTTTT,CASSTTGTAGTGELFF
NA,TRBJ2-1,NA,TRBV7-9,TGTGCCAGCAGCCCCCTTGGAGGTGCCTACAATGAGCAGTTCTTC,CASSPLGGAYNEQFF
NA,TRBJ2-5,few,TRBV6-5,TGTGCCAGCAGAGGAGGGACCCAGTACTTC,CASRGGTQYF
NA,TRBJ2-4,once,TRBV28,TGTGCCAGCAGTCCCCCAGGAGGGGGCAAAAACATTCAGTACTTC,CASSPPGGGKNIQYF
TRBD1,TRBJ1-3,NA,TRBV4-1,TGCGCCAGCAGCCAAGTGGGACAGGCATTGGACACCATATATTTT,CASSQVGQALDTIYF
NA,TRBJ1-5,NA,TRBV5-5,TGTGCCAGCAGCCTAGATACAGGGTTGGATCTCAATCAGCCCCAGCATTTT,CASSLDTGLDLNQPQHF
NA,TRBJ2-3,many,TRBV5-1,TGCGCCAGCAGCTTGGGACTAGTTGATACGCAGTATTTT,CASSLGLVDTQYF
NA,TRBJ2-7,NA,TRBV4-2,TGTGCCAGCAGCCAAGAGCATGGGGCCAGCAGCTCCTACGAGCAGTACTTC,CASSQEHGASSSYEQYF
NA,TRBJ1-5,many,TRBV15,TGTGCCACCAGCAGAGATTATCCGGGGGGGAATAGCAATCAGCCCCAGCATTTT,CATSRDYPGGNSNQPQHF
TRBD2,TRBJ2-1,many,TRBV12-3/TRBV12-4,TGTGCCAGCAGTTTAGCGGGAGGGCGAGATAATGAGCAGTTCTTC,CASSLAGGRDNEQFF
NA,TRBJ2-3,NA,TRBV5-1,TGCGCCAGCAGCTTGGAACGGCCTCGGGAAGATACGCAGTATTTT,CASSLERPREDTQYF
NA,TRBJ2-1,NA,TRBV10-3,TGTGCCAACAGCCTCGGAAATGAGCAGTTCTTC,CANSLGNEQFF
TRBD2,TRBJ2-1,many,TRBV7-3,TGTGCCAGCAGCCCCGGAGCGGGATCCTACAATGAGCAGTTCTTC,CASSPGAGSYNEQFF
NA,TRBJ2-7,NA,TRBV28,TGTGCCAGCAGACTTGACACCCCTTCCGACGAGCAGTACTTC,CASRLDTPSDEQYF
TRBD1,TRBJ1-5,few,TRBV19,TGTGCCAGTAGTACGGGGACAGGGGCCCAGCCCCAGCATTTT,CASSTGTGAQPQHF
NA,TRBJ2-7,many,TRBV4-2,TGTGCCAGCAGCCAAGATCCGACTCAGCAGTACTTC,CASSQDPTQQYF
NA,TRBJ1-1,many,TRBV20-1,TGCAGTGCCGGGAGCCTGAACACTGAAGCTTTCTTT,CSAGSLNTEAFF
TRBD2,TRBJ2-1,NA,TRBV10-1,TGCGCCAGCAGTTCAACTAGCGGGAGATTCAATGAGCAGTTCTTC,CASSSTSGRFNEQFF
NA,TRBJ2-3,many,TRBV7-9,TGTGCCAGCAGCTTAGGTTCCGGTAAGGATACGCAGTATTTT,CASSLGSGKDTQYF
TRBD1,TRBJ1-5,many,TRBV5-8,TGTGCCAGCAGCTCGGACAGGGTCCAGCCCCAGCATTTT,CASSSDRVQPQHF